Presented here are 18 T cell receptor beta chains from one specimen sequenced in a study of T cells in localized non-small cell lung cancer. The assay was immunoSEQ multiplex PCR, and TCRdb's table has in-frame clones only and misses some. The sample holds about 33,000 clones, about four fifths seen once. The specimen comprised peripheral blood, sampled before any cancer treatment. The receptors were sampled from a male donor at least 60 years old with stage III squamous cell lung carcinoma.

The gene calls are TRBV6-5 and TRBJ1-1; no clear D. CDR1 MNHEY and CDR2 SVGAGI come from the germline V gene. The CDR3 covers 14 residues. Between the trimmed V and J ends, which lost 8 bases and 2 bases, there was a span of 15 bases. The CDR3 protein is CASRPGRTNTEAFF. DNA for the CDR3: TGTGCCAGCCGACCCGGAAGGACTAACACTGAAGCTTTCTTT.

The chain combines TRBV4-1 with TRBJ1-2; D unresolved. Germline loops: CDR1 MGHRA, CDR2 YSYEKL. Trimming pared 5 bases from V and 8 bases from J, leaving 12 bases between. The CDR3 spans 12 residues. The CDR3 loop is CASSDYMRGYTF. The CDR3, as DNA: TGCGCCAGCAGCGATTATATGAGGGGCTACACCTTC.

V usage is TRBV7-3 and J usage is TRBJ1-1; 8 nucleotides match TRBD1. The V and J ends lost 2 bases and 5 bases, in that order; junction bases with no gene match: 7. CDR3 length: 15 amino acids. Germline assignment: CDR1 SGHTA and CDR2 FQGTGA. The CDR3 DNA is TGTGCCAGCAGCTTAGAGCGGACAGGGAGTACTGAAGCTTTCTTT. It yields the protein CASSLERTGSTEAFF. Drawing the rest from reference TRBV7-3 and TRBJ1-1, the complete variable domain is GAGVSQTPSNKVTEKGKYVELRCDPISGHTALYWYRQSLGQGPEFLIYFQGTGAADDSGLPNDRFFAVRPEGSVSTLKIQRTERGDSAVYLCASSLERTGSTEAFFGQGTRLTVV.

The rearrangement joins TRBV5-5 to TRBJ1-1, with D possibly matching TRBD1 (6 bases). This CDR3 spans 14 amino acids. Germline loops: CDR1 SGHKS, CDR2 YYEKEE (reference sequence). Between the trimmed V and J ends, which lost 2 bases and 6 bases, there was a span of 14 bases. Written as DNA, the CDR3 is TGTGCCAGCAGCTTTGGGGGCGACCCCCCTGAAGCTTTCTTT. It yields the protein CASSFGGDPPEAFF.

This chain links TRBV9 with TRBJ2-7; 11 nucleotides align to TRBD2. The germline gives CDR1 SGDLS, CDR2 YYNGEE. With 0 bases clipped from V and 1 base from J, the junction kept 0 bases outside the gene matches. CDR3 length equals 15 residues. The CDR3 loop is CASSVGTSGSYEQYF. Written as DNA, the CDR3 is TGTGCCAGCAGCGTAGGGACTAGCGGGTCCTACGAGCAGTACTTC.

This sequence joins TRBV10-3 and TRBJ1-3; D remains unclear. V lost 1 base, J lost 0 bases, and 10 bases lay in between. CDR3 length equals 16 residues. The germline V gene encodes CDR1 ENHRY and CDR2 SYGVKD. CDR3 coding DNA: TGTGCCATCAGTGAGTTCGGGCCTGACTCTGGAAACACCATATATTTT. It encodes CAISEFGPDSGNTIYF.

The chain has TRBV28 and TRBJ2-1; 10 nucleotides match TRBD2. Trimming cost V 5 bases and J 4 bases; bases outside gene matches: 8. CDR3 length: 16 amino acids. Germline V gives CDR1 MDHEN, CDR2 SYDVKM. The CDR3: CASSGGAGGPYNEQFF. In DNA, the CDR3 is TGTGCCAGCAGTGGAGGAGCGGGAGGGCCTTACAATGAGCAGTTCTTC.

J is TRBJ2-5 and V is TRBV7-2; 8 bases agree with TRBD2. V lost 5 bases and J lost 1; bases outside the gene matches: 6. Germline CDR1 SGHTA, CDR2 FQGNSA. This CDR3 comprises 15 residues. This chain's CDR3 is CASSPPTSVQETQYF. DNA for the CDR3: TGTGCCAGCAGCCCACCGACTAGCGTCCAAGAGACCCAGTACTTC.

V gene TRBV18 combines with J gene TRBJ1-4, with D perhaps matching TRBD1 (6 bases). The CDR3 consists of 16 residues. Trimming removed 3 bases at V and 4 bases at J, with 15 bases between. Germline-derived CDR1 and CDR2 are KGHSH and LQKENI. The CDR3 nucleotides are TGTGCCAGCTCACCCCTAACAGGGACCTTTAATGAAAAACTGTTTTTT. The encoded protein is CASSPLTGTFNEKLFF.

V is TRBV7-2 and J is TRBJ1-2, with TRBD1 as a possible D gene (6 bases). The V and J ends lost 3 bases and 4 bases respectively, with 12 bases between them. Germline lookup yields CDR1 SGHTA and CDR2 FQGNSA. The CDR3 has 14 residues. The DNA of the CDR3 is TGTGCCAGCAGCTTGGAGGGGGTAGGCTATGGCTACACCTTC. Protein: CASSLEGVGYGYTF.

The table lists this clone with a few counts. The chain uses TRBV4-1 and TRBJ1-2; unclear D gene. This CDR3 is built from 15 residues. Germline V lookup: CDR1 MGHRA, CDR2 YSYEKL. The ends were cut back, 4 bases at V and 3 bases at J, with 15 bases in the middle. CDR3 sequence: CASSLSPDVHYGYTF. The CDR3, as DNA: TGCGCCAGCAGCCTTTCCCCAGATGTTCACTATGGCTACACCTTC.

The V call is TRBV19, the J call TRBJ2-7; no clear D gene. V gave up 8 bases and J gave up 0 bases, with 11 bases separating them. This CDR3 spans 13 amino acids. Germline CDR1 LNHDA, CDR2 SQIVND (reference sequence). CDR3 amino acids: CASRDLSSYEQYF. The CDR3 DNA is TGTGCCAGTCGCGACTTGAGCTCCTACGAGCAGTACTTC.

This rearrangement joins TRBV11-2 to TRBJ2-7, with D possibly TRBD2 on 6 matching bases. Germline assignment: CDR1 SGHAT and CDR2 FQNNGV. The CDR3 is 14 residues long. V was cut by 5 bases and J by 4 bases, with 15 bases left in between. In nucleotides, the CDR3 is TGTGCCAGCAGCGGGGGGATTGATTTTTACGAGCAGTACTTC. Translation gives CASSGGIDFYEQYF. Full variable domain (rest looked up from reference TRBV11-2 and TRBJ2-7): EAGVAQSPRYKIIEKRQSVAFWCNPISGHATLYWYQQILGQGPKLLIQFQNNGVVDDSQLPKDRFSAERLKGVDSTLKIQPAKLEDSAVYLCASSGGIDFYEQYFGPGTRLTVT.

The J gene is TRBJ2-2, the V gene TRBV5-6; D remains ambiguous. CDR3 length: 15 amino acids. Looked up from germline, CDR1 is SGHDT and CDR2 is YYEEEE. Trimming shortened V by 1 base and J by 0 bases, and 7 bases separated the two germline ends. DNA for the CDR3: TGTGCCAGCAGCTTGAGATTTTCGAACACCGGGGAGCTGTTTTTT. As protein: CASSLRFSNTGELFF.

A few counts support this clone. V and J are TRBV28 and TRBJ1-5; no clear D gene. The CDR3 has 14 residues. Germline values: CDR1 MDHEN, CDR2 SYDVKM. V lost 5 bases and J 2 bases, leaving 10 bases between the germline ends. CDR3 bases: TGTGCCAGCAGTACCCTAGCGGGCAATCAGCCCCAGCATTTT. Translating gives CASSTLAGNQPQHF.

CDR3 sequence: CASSYPPKSYEQYF. The DNA for the CDR3 is TGTGCCAGCAGCTACCCCCCTAAAAGCTACGAGCAGTACTTC. V usage is TRBV7-6 and J usage is TRBJ2-7; D is ambiguous. V lost 4 bases and J 3 bases, leaving 13 bases between the germline ends. This CDR3 has 14 residues. In germline, CDR1 is SGHVS, CDR2 FNYEAQ.

The V and J genes are TRBV7-2 and TRBJ1-5; TRBD1 aligns across 9 bases. CDR3 length: 15 residues. The germline V gene has CDR1 SGHTA and CDR2 FQGNSA. With 0 bases clipped from V and 7 bases from J, the junction kept 4 bases outside the gene matches. The CDR3 DNA is TGTGCCAGCAGCTTAGCGGGACAGGGTAGCCAGCCCCAGCATTTT. The encoded protein is CASSLAGQGSQPQHF. Looking up the rest from reference TRBV7-2 and TRBJ1-5 gives the full variable domain: GAGVSQSPSNKVTEKGKDVELRCDPISGHTALYWYRQSLGQGLEFLIYFQGNSAPDKSGLPSDRFSAERTGGSVSTLTIQRTQQEDSAVYLCASSLAGQGSQPQHFGDGTRLSIL.

CDR3: CAISVGTGNNEQFF. CDR3 in DNA: TGTGCCATCAGTGTCGGGACAGGGAACAATGAGCAGTTCTTC. This chain links TRBV10-3 with TRBJ2-1; 9 bases match TRBD1. Germline CDR1 reads ENHRY; CDR2 reads SYGVKD. The V segment lost 4 bases and the J segment 5 bases; nucleotides outside the gene matches: 3. This CDR3 is 14 amino acids long.